Shown below are 27 T cell receptor beta chains from a single sample sequenced in a study of blood T cell repertoires in COVID-19. Sequencing used immunoSEQ multiplex PCR; TCRdb keeps in-frame clones, though not all of them. The sample has around 130,000 clones; about 80% are singletons. Sample: peripheral blood. These receptors were collected from a woman aged 45-59 years with acute or convalescent COVID-19.

The V gene is TRBV6-1, the J gene TRBJ2-7; 8 bases map to TRBD1. Germline V gene lookup returns CDR1 MNHNS and CDR2 SASEGT. The CDR3 has 16 residues. After removal of 1 base from V and 4 bases from J, the junction contained 9 bases not matched to a gene. CDR3 nucleotide sequence: TGTGCCAGCAGTGAAGACTCCTGGACAGGGAGGTACGAGCAGTACTTC. Protein: CASSEDSWTGRYEQYF.

A single count supports this clone. A junction boundary mismatches the germline segment, possibly from a read error. This sequence joins TRBV5-5 and TRBJ2-7; the match to TRBD1 covers 9 bases. The CDR3 contains 16 residues. Germline loops: CDR1 SGHKS, CDR2 YYEKEE (reference sequence). CDR3 nucleotides: TGTGCCAGCAGCTGGGACTCGGGACAGGGCTTGGCGCGCTCTTATTTC. This encodes CASSWDSGQGLARSYF.

The gene calls are TRBV7-2 and TRBJ2-7; TRBD1 might be the D (6 bases). The V and J ends lost 3 bases and 6 bases respectively, with 12 bases between them. The CDR3 covers 13 residues. CDR1 and CDR2 from the germline V gene are SGHTA and FQGNSA. CDR3 protein: CASSFEGVGEQYF. Written as DNA, the CDR3 is TGTGCCAGCAGCTTTGAGGGGGTGGGCGAGCAGTACTTC.

The rearrangement joins TRBV19 to TRBJ1-1; 7 bases are shared with TRBD1. With V trimmed by 3 bases and J by 8 bases, 9 bases remained unmatched. The CDR3 spans 14 residues. The germline V gene has CDR1 LNHDA and CDR2 SQIVND (reference sequence). The CDR3 is CASSIQGDKKEAFF. The DNA for the CDR3 is TGTGCCAGTAGTATCCAGGGGGATAAGAAAGAAGCTTTCTTT.

The rearrangement uses TRBV6-5 and TRBJ1-5; 9 bases are shared with TRBD1. The CDR3 has 15 residues. CDR1 and CDR2 from the germline V gene are MNHEY and SVGAGI. With 5 bases clipped from V and 3 bases from J, the junction kept 5 bases outside the gene matches. Here the CDR3 reads CASSLGTGYNQPQHF. CDR3 coding DNA: TGTGCCAGCAGTCTCGGGACAGGGTACAATCAGCCCCAGCATTTT.

CDR3 DNA: TGTGCCAGCAGGGCCGGGACAGGGGGTTCACCCCTCCACTTT. It yields the protein CASRAGTGGSPLHF. V usage is TRBV5-6 and J usage is TRBJ1-6, with TRBD1 matching over 11 bases. J lost 9 bases, V lost 5 bases, and 4 bases had no gene match. Germline loops: CDR1 SGHDT, CDR2 YYEEEE. The CDR3 loop spans 14 amino acids.

This clone was seen just once. This chain links TRBV25-1 with TRBJ2-3, with TRBD2 as a possible D gene (7 bases). Germline V lookup: CDR1 MGHDK, CDR2 SYGVNS. Between the trimmed V and J ends, which lost 4 bases and 4 bases, there was a span of 15 bases. This CDR3 has 15 amino acids. In DNA form, the CDR3 reads TGTGCCAGCAGTGTCCGGTTGGGGGGGCCAGATACGCAGTATTTT. It translates to CASSVRLGGPDTQYF.

This clone was seen more than once but under ten times. The chain has TRBV30 and TRBJ2-7; D perhaps matches TRBD1 (6 bases). CDR3 length: 13 residues. Trimming left V 2 bases short and J 2 bases short, with 10 bases between. Looked up from germline, CDR1 is GTSNPN and CDR2 is SVGIG (reference sequence). The DNA of the CDR3 is TGTGCCTGGAGTCTCTCAGGGGCCTACGAGCAGTACTTC. Its translation is CAWSLSGAYEQYF.

The rearrangement links TRBV6-5 to TRBJ2-7; D is unresolved. CDR1 MNHEY and CDR2 SVGAGI come from the germline V gene. This CDR3 has 13 residues. For the CDR3, the DNA is TGTGCTATCCTCGACACGGTCTCCTACGAGCAGTACTTC. Encoded protein: CAILDTVSYEQYF.

This clone has only one observation. The J gene is TRBJ2-1, the V gene TRBV10-3, with 7 bases matching TRBD2. The CDR3 is 14 residues long. After removal of 8 bases from V and 0 bases from J, the junction contained 4 bases not matched to a gene. CDR1 and CDR2 from the germline V gene are ENHRY and SYGVKD. CDR3 DNA: TGTGCCATCTCTGGGGGGGGCTCCTACAATGAGCAGTTCTTC. It translates to CAISGGGSYNEQFF.

This chain uses TRBV7-2 with TRBJ2-1; perhaps TRBD1 as D (6 bases). The CDR3 consists of 18 residues. The germline V and J ends were trimmed by 0 bases and 2 bases, with 17 bases remaining between them. From germline, CDR1 is SGHTA and CDR2 FQGNSA. In DNA form, the CDR3 reads TGTGCCAGCAGCTTAGCTAGGGGGACGGTACACACCTACAATGAGCAGTTCTTC. Residues: CASSLARGTVHTYNEQFF.

The gene calls are TRBV6-5 and TRBJ2-7; 7 nucleotides line up with TRBD1. This CDR3 is 13 amino acids long. Trimming cost V 6 bases and J 7 bases; bases outside gene matches: 9. The germline V gene encodes CDR1 MNHEY and CDR2 SVGAGI. The DNA for the CDR3 is TGTGCCAGCAGGGGGACAGATCGCTGGGAGCAGTACTTC. This gives the protein CASRGTDRWEQYF.

V and J are TRBV7-9 and TRBJ2-3; 9 bases match TRBD1. Germline V lookup: CDR1 SEHNR, CDR2 FQNEAQ (reference sequence). The CDR3 runs to 16 residues. J gave up 8 bases and V 0 bases, and 9 bases lay outside the gene matches. CDR3 sequence reads: CASSLAQQGARGTQYF. Here the CDR3 DNA reads TGTGCCAGCAGCTTAGCGCAACAGGGGGCTCGAGGTACGCAGTATTTT.

Only one count was recorded for this clone. The chain joins TRBV5-6 to TRBJ1-5; 7 bases match TRBD1. Germline V gene lookup returns CDR1 SGHDT and CDR2 YYEEEE. V was clipped by 3 bases and J by 4 bases; unmatched bases: 4. The CDR3 sequence is 14 residues long. CDR3 coding DNA: TGTGCCAGCAGCTACTTGGACAGGAATCAGCCCCAGCATTTT. It specifies CASSYLDRNQPQHF.

This clone was detected a few times. This rearrangement joins TRBV7-2 to TRBJ2-2; TRBD2 aligns across 11 bases. The CDR3 consists of 15 residues. Germline V gene lookup returns CDR1 SGHTA and CDR2 FQGNSA. V shed 1 base and J 6 bases; nucleotides not matched to a gene: 1. Here the CDR3 reads CASSLVAGGAGELFF. For the CDR3, the DNA is TGTGCCAGCAGCTTAGTAGCGGGGGGGGCCGGGGAGCTGTTTTTT.

The chain is built from TRBV9 and TRBJ1-1, with 11 bases matching TRBD1. Germline V lookup: CDR1 SGDLS, CDR2 YYNGEE. V lost 3 bases, J lost 1 base, and 5 bases stayed unmatched. The CDR3 extends over 16 amino acids. The CDR3 DNA follows: TGTGCCAGCAGCGCCGGACAGGGGGCAGGGAACACTGAAGCTTTCTTT. Its translation: CASSAGQGAGNTEAFF.

This chain uses TRBV5-1 with TRBJ2-2; D possibly corresponds to TRBD1 (5 bases). CDR3 length equals 16 residues. The germline V and J ends were trimmed by 0 bases and 2 bases, with 11 bases remaining between them. Germline V lookup: CDR1 SGHRS, CDR2 YFSETQ. The DNA of the CDR3 is TGCGCCAGCAGCTTGGGAGTCAGGGTAAACACCGGGGAGCTGTTTTTT. This translates into CASSLGVRVNTGELFF.

This chain connects TRBV2 to TRBJ1-4, with no clear D. This CDR3 has 15 residues. V was shortened by 2 bases and J by 13 bases, with 20 bases between the two germline ends. CDR1 is SNHLY and CDR2 is FYNNEI in the germline V gene. The CDR3 spells CASSETESRGSRLFF. In nucleotides, the CDR3 is TGTGCCAGCAGTGAAACAGAAAGCAGAGGGTCCCGACTGTTTTTT.

The V call is TRBV5-1, the J call TRBJ2-7; TRBD1 matches at 9 bases. Trimming took 0 bases from V and 4 from J; bases not matched to a gene: 8. Germline assignment: CDR1 SGHRS and CDR2 YFSETQ. The CDR3 is 16 amino acids. The CDR3 sequence: CASSLGDGTGKYEQYF. The CDR3 DNA sequence: TGCGCCAGCAGCTTGGGGGACGGGACAGGGAAGTACGAGCAGTACTTC.

This sequence joins TRBV2 and TRBJ1-2; 8 nucleotides match TRBD1. The germline gives CDR1 SNHLY, CDR2 FYNNEI. The CDR3 extends over 15 amino acids. Trimming cost V 0 bases and J 5 bases; bases outside gene matches: 5. The CDR3 DNA reads TGTGCCAGCAGTGAAGCTCGGACAGGGTTGTATGGCTACACCTTC. Amino acid sequence: CASSEARTGLYGYTF.

Only a few counts were recorded for this clone. V gene TRBV28 combines with J gene TRBJ1-2, with D tentatively TRBD1 (6 bases). CDR3 length: 15 residues. Germline-derived CDR1 and CDR2 are MDHEN and SYDVKM. Trimming removed 6 bases at V and 8 bases at J, with 22 bases between. CDR3 loop: CASRTTGKGFDGYTF. For the CDR3, the DNA is TGTGCCAGCAGGACAACAGGGAAGGGGTTTGACGGCTACACCTTC.

The V gene is TRBV5-1, the J gene TRBJ1-2; perhaps TRBD1 as D (5 bases). There are 15 residues in the CDR3. The germline gives CDR1 SGHRS, CDR2 YFSETQ. Trimming took 4 bases from V and 7 from J, leaving 20 bases between them. The CDR3 here is CASSPDRLPGVGYTF. As DNA, the CDR3 is TGCGCCAGCAGCCCGGACCGGCTTCCGGGGGTTGGCTACACCTTC.

In DNA, the CDR3 is TGTGCCAGCATCAAGGGGAGTGGGGCCAACGTCCTGACTTTC. This gives the protein CASIKGSGANVLTF. This chain uses TRBV7-9 with TRBJ2-6; D possibly uses TRBD1 or TRBD2 (5 bases each). V was pared by 7 bases and J by 3 bases, with 10 bases between. CDR1 is SEHNR and CDR2 is FQNEAQ in the germline V gene (reference sequence). CDR3 length: 14 residues. Drawing the rest from reference TRBV7-9 and TRBJ2-6, the complete variable domain is DTGVSQNPRHKITKRGQNVTFRCDPISEHNRLYWYRQTLGQGPEFLTYFQNEAQLEKSRLLSDRFSAERPKGSFSTLEIQRTEQGDSAMYLCASIKGSGANVLTFGAGSRLTVL.

J is TRBJ2-7 and V is TRBV6-5; a possible D gene is TRBD2 (6 bases). The V and J ends lost 8 bases and 4 bases respectively, with 21 bases between them. Germline CDR1 reads MNHEY; CDR2 reads SVGAGI. The CDR3 covers 15 residues. The CDR3 bases are TGTGCCAGCTCTAAGTCCCGGGACTTATTTTACGAGCAGTACTTC. This codes for CASSKSRDLFYEQYF.

The chain combines TRBV6-1 with TRBJ1-2; D might be TRBD1 (5 bases). This CDR3 is 15 amino acids long. Trimming took off 3 bases at V and 4 bases at J, with 15 bases between the two ends. Per the germline V gene, CDR1 is MNHNS and CDR2 is SASEGT. The CDR3 bases are TGTGCCAGCAGTGAGGCGTCAGGGATCGGCTATGGCTACACCTTC. Translation gives CASSEASGIGYGYTF.

In DNA, the CDR3 is TGTGCCAGCAGCTTAGGGCCTACTTCGGGGGGCAATCAGCCCCAGCATTTT. Its translation is CASSLGPTSGGNQPQHF. The J gene is TRBJ1-5, the V gene TRBV11-2, with TRBD1 as a possible D gene (5 bases). Trimming shortened V by 1 base and J by 2 bases, and 15 bases separated the two germline ends. The CDR3 extends over 17 amino acids. Germline assignment: CDR1 SGHAT and CDR2 FQNNGV.

The chain joins TRBV3-1 (or the pseudogene TRBV3-2) to TRBJ1-2; D is possibly TRBD1 (5 bases). Germline-derived CDR1 and CDR2 are LGHDT and YNNKEL (reference sequence). The CDR3 consists of 15 residues. V lost 4 bases and J 2 bases, leaving 14 bases between the germline ends. The chain's CDR3 is CASSPSPGVNYGYTF. The CDR3 DNA reads TGTGCCAGCAGCCCTTCCCCGGGGGTCAACTATGGCTACACCTTC.